What follows is one T cell receptor (beta chain) and its context. The antigen is unknown. Attachment of unique molecular identifiers to individual cDNA molecules was performed. MiXCR was run by TCRdb on the 5' RACE reads, yielding one entry per CDR3 protein. The sample has 70,000 to 90,000 distinct CDR3 sequences, about 15% seen once. The CDR3 runs 13 residues. V dropped 7 bases and J dropped 8; count of bases not matched to a gene: 6. Germline-derived CDR1 and CDR2 are SNHLY and FYNNEI. These data belong to a study of early T cells in non-severe SARS-CoV-2 infection. Study-level background: Unpaired chains resulted from sequencing bulk RNA of unsorted whole blood.

Study results and limitations: VDJdb matches were skewed toward anti-spike CD8 T cell responses.

Sequenced input: whole blood. The chain employs TRBV2 and TRBJ1-5; TRBD1 matches at 9 bases. The sequence came from an adult who was a healthcare worker with PCR-confirmed SARS-CoV-2 infection or an uninfected control (not recorded which). CDR3 coding DNA: TGTGCCAGCATCTTAGGACAGGGGAAGCCCCAGCATTTT. This sequence encodes CASILGQGKPQHF.